This passage covers 26 T cell receptor beta chains from one sample sequenced in a study of graft-versus-host responses after intestinal transplantation. The repertoire was sequenced with immunoSEQ multiplex PCR; TCRdb's copy has only in-frame clones and lacks some. The sample shows some 13,000 clones, roughly four fifths of them seen only once. The sequences come from PBMCs, collected after intestinal transplantation. Source of these receptors: a human patient who received an intestinal transplant, so some T cells may come from the graft donor.

This chain uses TRBV4-1 with TRBJ2-2; 7 nucleotides agree with TRBD1. Germline-derived CDR1 and CDR2 are MGHRA and YSYEKL. The CDR3 is 18 amino acids. V dropped 3 bases and J dropped 4; count of bases not matched to a gene: 14. This CDR3 is CASSQSWGGTVGTGELFF. In DNA form, the CDR3 reads TGCGCCAGCAGCCAGAGTTGGGGTGGGACAGTGGGCACCGGGGAGCTGTTTTTT.

This chain joins TRBV7-2 and TRBJ2-5, with D perhaps matching TRBD2 (6 bases). The CDR3 covers 17 residues. The V end was cut by 1 base, the J end by 1 base, with 16 bases between. Germline V gene sequence: CDR1 SGHTA, CDR2 FQGNSA. The chain's CDR3 is CASSLGGGGGRQETQYF. The CDR3 DNA follows: TGTGCCAGCAGCTTAGGGGGCGGAGGAGGGCGCCAAGAGACCCAGTACTTC. The full variable domain, its missing parts supplied by reference TRBV7-2 and TRBJ2-5, is GAGVSQSPSNKVTEKGKDVELRCDPISGHTALYWYRQSLGQGLEFLIYFQGNSAPDKSGLPSDRFSAERTGGSVSTLTIQRTQQEDSAVYLCASSLGGGGGRQETQYFGPGTRLLVL.

The rearrangement joins TRBV15 to TRBJ2-7; D tentatively fits TRBD1 or TRBD2 (5 bases each). V was shortened by 0 bases and J by 6 bases, with 15 bases between the two germline ends. This CDR3 has 15 amino acids. Germline V gene sequence: CDR1 LNHNV, CDR2 YYDKDF (reference sequence). The CDR3 is CATSRDSVRVGEQYF. The CDR3 DNA reads as TGTGCCACCAGCAGAGATAGCGTCAGGGTGGGCGAGCAGTACTTC. The full variable domain, in which reference TRBV15 and TRBJ2-7 provide the parts outside the CDR3, is DAMVIQNPRYQVTQFGKPVTLSCSQTLNHNVMYWYQQKSSQAPKLLFHYYDKDFNNEADTPDNFQSRRPNTSFCFLDIRSPGLGDTAMYLCATSRDSVRVGEQYFGPGTRLTVT.

This chain links TRBV5-1 with TRBJ2-7; D not certain. V was cut by 4 bases and J by 6 bases, with 8 bases left in between. Germline V gene sequence: CDR1 SGHRS, CDR2 YFSETQ. The CDR3 runs 11 residues. This chain's CDR3 is CASSLSGEQYF. The DNA of the CDR3 is TGCGCCAGCAGCCTTTCGGGCGAGCAGTACTTC.

The J gene is TRBJ2-7, the V gene TRBV7-3; 10 positions agree with TRBD1. Germline loops: CDR1 SGHTA, CDR2 FQGTGA. J lost 8 bases, V lost 5 bases, and 12 bases had no gene match. CDR3 length: 15 residues. CDR3 sequence reads: CASSHTGTGDLKQYF. CDR3 sequence (DNA): TGTGCCAGCAGCCATACCGGGACAGGGGACCTCAAGCAGTACTTC.

Regarding this clone: Germline is not matched at one junction end, which may reflect a read error. The chain has TRBV7-9 and TRBJ1-1, with no clear D. Per the germline V gene, CDR1 is SEHNR and CDR2 is FQNEAQ (reference sequence). This CDR3 region has 13 residues. The CDR3 coding sequence is TGTGTCAGCAGCTTAGCGCAAAGGACTGAAGCTTTCTTT. It specifies CVSSLAQRTEAFF.

This sequence joins TRBV7-8 and TRBJ1-2; D gene uncertain. The germline V gene has CDR1 SGHVS and CDR2 FQNEAQ. Deletions cut 2 bases from V and 0 bases from J, with 7 bases between. This CDR3 region has 14 residues. DNA for the CDR3: TGTGCCAGCAGCTTATACGGGGCTAACTATGGCTACACCTTC. Translated: CASSLYGANYGYTF.

The chain couples TRBV6-1 to TRBJ1-5, with 7 positions matching TRBD1. This CDR3 contains 14 residues. CDR1 is MNHNS and CDR2 is SASEGT in the germline V gene. V gave up 4 bases and J gave up 5 bases; unmatched junction bases: 5. The CDR3 spells CASSGQGRDQPQHF. The CDR3 nucleotides are TGTGCCAGCAGTGGACAGGGTAGGGATCAGCCCCAGCATTTT.

This sequence joins TRBV5-1 and TRBJ2-3; the D gene is possibly TRBD2 (6 bases). Germline V gene data show CDR1 as SGHRS and CDR2 as YFSETQ. This CDR3 contains 15 residues. The V and J ends lost 3 bases and 2 bases respectively, with 13 bases between them. The CDR3 nucleotides read TGCGCCAGCAGCTCCTATAGCGGACCCACAGATACGCAGTATTTT. It specifies CASSSYSGPTDTQYF.

This clone appeared a few times. This sequence joins TRBV28 and TRBJ2-2; D gene ambiguous. The V end lost 5 bases, the J end lost 2 bases, and 6 bases lay between the germline ends. The CDR3 is 13 residues long. Germline V gene sequence: CDR1 MDHEN, CDR2 SYDVKM. This CDR3 is CASSDVNTGELFF. In DNA, the CDR3 is TGTGCCAGCAGTGACGTAAACACCGGGGAGCTGTTTTTT.

This chain uses TRBV6-5 with TRBJ2-7; D may be TRBD1 (5 bases). The CDR3 sequence is 12 residues long. V lost 2 bases to trimming and J lost 11 bases, with 13 bases between them. CDR1 MNHEY and CDR2 SVGAGI come from the germline V gene. The CDR3 loop reads CASSYTGVKEYF. The CDR3 DNA follows: TGTGCCAGCAGTTACACAGGAGTCAAGGAGTACTTC.

This clone was recorded only once. The chain carries TRBV7-9 and TRBJ2-7; 12 nucleotides line up with TRBD2. V lost 2 bases and J lost 5; bases outside the gene matches: 13. This CDR3 spans 18 amino acids. CDR1 and CDR2 (germline): SEHNR, FQNEAQ (reference sequence). CDR3 sequence (DNA): TGTGCCAGCAGCTTAAAGGGGCTAGCGGGAGGGCCGGCAGACGAGCAGTACTTC. Translating gives CASSLKGLAGGPADEQYF.

The chain links TRBV5-1 to TRBJ2-3; D ambiguous. In germline, CDR1 is SGHRS, CDR2 YFSETQ. The CDR3 runs 16 residues. The V gene lost 1 base and the J gene lost 2 bases, with 14 bases spanning the gap. The CDR3 nucleotides are TGCGCCAGCAGCTTGTCGCCATTCATTCCCACAGATACGCAGTATTTT. Translation gives CASSLSPFIPTDTQYF.

J is TRBJ1-2 and V is TRBV27, with D possibly matching TRBD1 (5 bases). The germline V gene has CDR1 MNHEY and CDR2 SMNVEV (reference sequence). Trimming took off 0 bases at V and 3 bases at J, with 14 bases between the two ends. This CDR3 contains 16 residues. CDR3 in DNA: TGTGCCAGCAGTTTATCGGGGGGGGACCGCGACTATGGCTACACCTTC. Translated: CASSLSGGDRDYGYTF.

The DNA of the CDR3 is TGTGCCAGCTCACTCCAGGGGCGGAACAATGAGCAGTTCTTC. Translation: CASSLQGRNNEQFF. This chain joins TRBV18 and TRBJ2-1; D perhaps matches TRBD1 (6 bases). The CDR3 spans 14 residues. Per the germline V gene, CDR1 is KGHSH and CDR2 is LQKENI. V was trimmed by 4 bases and J by 5 bases, leaving 12 bases between them.

The chain has TRBV5-1 and TRBJ1-1; D possibly corresponds to TRBD1 (6 bases). The CDR3 is made up of 14 amino acids. Trimming removed 2 bases at V and 0 bases at J, with 8 bases between. Per the germline V gene, CDR1 is SGHRS and CDR2 is YFSETQ. CDR3 amino acids: CASSLGTLNTEAFF. The CDR3 bases are TGCGCCAGCAGCTTAGGGACATTGAACACTGAAGCTTTCTTT.

The chain recombines TRBV30 with TRBJ2-3; D not resolved. V lost 3 bases, J lost 1 base, and 5 bases lay in between. The CDR3 consists of 12 residues. Germline CDR1 is GTSNPN and CDR2 is SVGIG (reference sequence). In nucleotides, the CDR3 is TGTGCCTGGAGCGTAGGCACAGATACGCAGTATTTT. Its translation is CAWSVGTDTQYF. Full variable domain (outside the CDR3, taken from reference TRBV30 and TRBJ2-3): SQTIHQWPATLVQPVGSPLSLECTVEGTSNPNLYWYRQAAGRGLQLLFYSVGIGQISSEVPQNLSASRPQDRQFILSSKKLLLSDSGFYLCAWSVGTDTQYFGPGTRLTVL.

The V gene is TRBV29-1, the J gene TRBJ2-3; 8 bases line up with TRBD2. With 3 bases clipped from V and 8 bases from J, the junction kept 13 bases outside the gene matches. CDR1 and CDR2 (germline): SQVTM, ANQGSEA. The CDR3 consists of 15 residues. The DNA of the CDR3 is TGCAGCGTTGATATGGCTAGCGGGCAGATTGGTACGCAGTATTTT. The encoded protein is CSVDMASGQIGTQYF.

V is TRBV2 and J is TRBJ2-7; a possible D gene is TRBD2 (6 bases). Germline loops: CDR1 SNHLY, CDR2 FYNNEI. This CDR3 region has 11 residues. Trimming shortened V by 7 bases and J by 6 bases, and 10 bases separated the two germline ends. The CDR3 DNA is TGTGCCAGCAACGGGAGAAGCGAGCAGTACTTC. Amino acids: CASNGRSEQYF.

The chain couples TRBV19 to TRBJ1-4; D is uncertain. Trimming cost V 5 bases and J 7 bases, with 17 bases left between them. This CDR3 region has 15 residues. Germline lookup yields CDR1 LNHDA and CDR2 SQIVND (reference sequence). The CDR3 DNA reads TGTGCCAGTAGTGTAATAGGCAGCGGGAGTGAAAAACTGTTTTTT. This gives the protein CASSVIGSGSEKLFF.

In this sample, this clone turned up once. The chain recombines TRBV9 with TRBJ2-1; D might be TRBD2 (5 bases). V was pared by 0 bases and J by 8 bases, with 12 bases between. The germline CDR1 and CDR2 sequences are SGDLS and YYNGEE. The CDR3 is 14 residues long. Written as DNA, the CDR3 is TGTGCCAGCAGCGTAGGAACTAGTTTCTATGAGCAGTTCTTC. Protein sequence: CASSVGTSFYEQFF. Full variable domain (outside the CDR3, taken from reference TRBV9 and TRBJ2-1): DSGVTQTPKHLITATGQRVTLRCSPRSGDLSVYWYQQSLDQGLQFLIQYYNGEERAKGNILERFSAQQFPDLHSELNLSSLELGDSALYFCASSVGTSFYEQFFGPGTRLTVL.

The V call is TRBV6-5, the J call TRBJ1-2; D ambiguous. Deletions cut 0 bases from V and 6 bases from J, with 17 bases between. The CDR3 sequence is 16 residues long. In germline, CDR1 is MNHEY, CDR2 SVGAGI. The CDR3 DNA reads as TGTGCCAGCAGTTACTCCGCTGCAGTAGTTACGGATGGCTACACCTTC. Its translation is CASSYSAAVVTDGYTF.

This clone was counted once. V is TRBV28 and J is TRBJ2-7; 12 bases fit TRBD1. The junction had 12 bases not matched to a gene; V was cut back by 5 bases and J by 7 bases. The CDR3 is 16 residues long. The germline CDR1 and CDR2 sequences are MDHEN and SYDVKM. The CDR3 DNA reads as TGTGCCAGCAGTACTCCGGGACAGGGGGCAAGGGCGGAGCAGTACTTC. It translates to CASSTPGQGARAEQYF. The complete variable domain, with remaining parts taken from reference TRBV28 and TRBJ2-7, reads DVKVTQSSRYLVKRTGEKVFLECVQDMDHENMFWYRQDPGLGLRLIYFSYDVKMKEKGDIPEGYSVSREKKERFSLILESASTNQTSMYLCASSTPGQGARAEQYFGPGTRLTVT.

The chain carries TRBV2 and TRBJ2-1; D is possibly TRBD1 (6 bases). This CDR3 is 15 amino acids long. Trimming cost V 2 bases and J 8 bases, with 16 bases left between them. Germline CDR1 and CDR2: SNHLY and FYNNEI. CDR3 residues: CASSERTDLGDEQFF. In DNA form, the CDR3 reads TGTGCCAGCAGTGAAAGGACAGATCTCGGGGATGAGCAGTTCTTC.

The chain links TRBV7-3 to TRBJ2-1; 8 nucleotides align to TRBD2. Germline CDR1 reads SGHTA; CDR2 reads FQGTGA. There are 15 residues in the CDR3. The V and J ends lost 6 bases and 6 bases, in that order; junction bases with no gene match: 10. The CDR3, as DNA: TGTGCCAGCAGGTATCCGGGAGGGCCCTTCAATGAGCAGTTCTTC. Translated, it gives CASRYPGGPFNEQFF.

This clone was seen just once. This rearrangement joins TRBV6-5 to TRBJ1-2, with 8 nucleotides matching TRBD1. V lost 2 bases, J lost 4 bases, and 3 bases stayed unmatched. Per the germline V gene, CDR1 is MNHEY and CDR2 is SVGAGI. This CDR3 region has 14 residues. CDR3 nucleotide sequence: TGTGCCAGCAGTTACGGACAGGGCTCCTATGGCTACACCTTC. Its translation: CASSYGQGSYGYTF.